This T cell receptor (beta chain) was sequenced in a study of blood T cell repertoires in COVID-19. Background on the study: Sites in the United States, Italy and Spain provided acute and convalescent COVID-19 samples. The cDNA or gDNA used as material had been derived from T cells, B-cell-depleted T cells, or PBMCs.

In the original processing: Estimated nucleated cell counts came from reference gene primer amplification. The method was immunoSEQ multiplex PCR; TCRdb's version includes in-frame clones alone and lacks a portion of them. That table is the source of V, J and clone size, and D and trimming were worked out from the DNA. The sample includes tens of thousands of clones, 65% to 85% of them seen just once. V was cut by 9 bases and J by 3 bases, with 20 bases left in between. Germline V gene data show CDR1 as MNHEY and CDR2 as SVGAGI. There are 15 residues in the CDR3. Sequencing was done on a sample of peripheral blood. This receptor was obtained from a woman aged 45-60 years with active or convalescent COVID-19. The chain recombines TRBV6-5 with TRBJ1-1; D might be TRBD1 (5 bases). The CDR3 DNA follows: TGTGCCAGTAGTCTTCTGGGGCGGGGCCACACTGAAGCTTTCTTT. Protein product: CASSLLGRGHTEAFF.